The clone carrying this T cell receptor (beta chain) was detected ten times or more. The antigen is undetermined. Molecular barcoded adaptors covering alpha/delta and beta/gamma chains were used on roughly 400 ng RNA. From the reads, TCRdb called clonotypes with MiXCR, one entry per CDR3 protein. In the table there are tens of thousands of distinct CDR3 sequences, around 19% of which are singletons. The V gene lost 4 bases and the J gene lost 3 bases, with 20 bases spanning the gap. Germline lookup yields CDR1 SGHRS and CDR2 YFSETQ. The CDR3 covers 17 residues. This sample is drawn from a study of read filtering for tumor transcriptome and immune sequencing. Study conclusions and caveats: Even smaller IR-seq throughput identified most shared clonotypes.

Material: a population of CD138-negative cells sorted from bone marrow. This receptor was taken from a donor at least 40 years old with multiple myeloma. The rearrangement links TRBV5-1 to TRBJ2-1, with D perhaps matching TRBD2 (6 bases). The CDR3 region is CASSGTGTVGLYNEQFF. CDR3 nucleotides: TGCGCCAGCAGCGGGACCGGGACTGTGGGCCTCTACAATGAGCAGTTCTTC.